This record covers a single T cell receptor (beta chain). This sample is part of a study of regulatory T cells in long-lasting Graves disease. Study at large: Antithyroid drug use was under 3 months in newly diagnosed Graves' patients.

Time point defined: newly diagnosed GD, antithyroid drugs for less than 3 months. PBMC RNA was the source of the TCR library. Relying on iRepertoire HTBI primers and Arm-PCR of CDR3 regions, the team built TCR beta libraries. A single record per CDR3 protein comes from TCRdb applying MiXCR to the multiplex PCR reads. The data contain fewer than 650,000 distinct CDR3 sequences, around 17% of them singletons. These data are also associated with another study on T cells in Graves' hyperthyroidism and ophthalmopathy. That report notes: Patients showing uncontrolled infection, other autoimmune disease, pregnancy or lactation were ineligible. When the TCR CDR3 underwent first-round RT-PCR, the HTBI primer set was used.

The sample in question was peripheral blood mononuclear cells (PBMCs), obtained at new diagnosis, from a patient treated with antithyroid drugs. The sequence was obtained from a woman between 25 and 40 years old with Graves disease.

Written as DNA, the CDR3 is TGTGCCAGCAGTGGGGGACAGGGCCTTCGAAGGGGTGGAAACACCATATATTTT. It is translated as CASSGGQGLRRGGNTIYF. V usage is TRBV28 and J usage is TRBJ1-3, with 9 bases matching TRBD1. The CDR3 extends over 18 amino acids. From germline, CDR1 is MDHEN and CDR2 SYDVKM. Unmatched junction bases numbered 14, after V lost 5 bases and J lost 3 bases.